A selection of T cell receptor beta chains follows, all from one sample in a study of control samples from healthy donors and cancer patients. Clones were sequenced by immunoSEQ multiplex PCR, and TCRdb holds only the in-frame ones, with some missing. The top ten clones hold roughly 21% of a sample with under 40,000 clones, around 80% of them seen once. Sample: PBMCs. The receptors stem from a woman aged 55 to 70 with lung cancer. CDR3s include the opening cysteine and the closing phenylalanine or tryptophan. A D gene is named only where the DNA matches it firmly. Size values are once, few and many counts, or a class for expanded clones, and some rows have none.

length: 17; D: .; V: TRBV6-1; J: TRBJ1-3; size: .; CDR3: CASSEGLLRSSGNTIYF; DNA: TGTGCCAGCAGTGAAGGGCTTTTAAGGAGCTCTGGAAACACCATATATTTT
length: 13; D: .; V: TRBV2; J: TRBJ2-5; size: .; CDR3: CASSGSSLETQYF; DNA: TGTGCCAGCAGTGGGTCAAGTCTGGAGACCCAGTACTTC
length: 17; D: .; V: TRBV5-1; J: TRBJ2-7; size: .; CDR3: CASSYGGWTQLPYEQYF; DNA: TGCGCCAGCAGTTATGGGGGCTGGACACAACTTCCCTACGAGCAGTACTTC
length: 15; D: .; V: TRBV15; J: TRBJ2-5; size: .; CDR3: CATSREGGGVETQYF; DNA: TGTGCCACCAGCAGAGAGGGGGGGGGCGTGGAGACCCAGTACTTC
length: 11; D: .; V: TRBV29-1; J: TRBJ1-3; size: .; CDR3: CKWDWGNTIYF; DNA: TGCAAGTGGGATTGGGGAAACACCATATATTTT
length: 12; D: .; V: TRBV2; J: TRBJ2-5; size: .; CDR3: CATSEGLETQYF; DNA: TGTGCCACCTCCGAGGGGTTAGAGACCCAGTACTTC
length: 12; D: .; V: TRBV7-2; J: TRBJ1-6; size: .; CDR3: CASGLGNSPLHF; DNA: TGTGCCAGCGGTCTTGGAAATTCACCCCTCCACTTT
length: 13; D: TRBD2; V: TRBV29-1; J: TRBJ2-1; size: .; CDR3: CSVAGLAANEQFF; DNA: TGCAGCGTTGCGGGACTAGCAGCCAATGAGCAGTTCTTC
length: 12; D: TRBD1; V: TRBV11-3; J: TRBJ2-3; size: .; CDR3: CASQGAGDTQYF; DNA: TGTGCCAGCCAGGGGGCGGGAGATACGCAGTATTTT
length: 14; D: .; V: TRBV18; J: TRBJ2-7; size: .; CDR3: CASSPFTESYEQYF; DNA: TGTGCCAGCTCACCTTTCACAGAGTCCTACGAGCAGTACTTC
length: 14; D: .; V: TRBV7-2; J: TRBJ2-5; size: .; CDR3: CASSLGTAQETQYF; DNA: TGTGCCAGCAGCTTAGGGACAGCACAAGAGACCCAGTACTTC
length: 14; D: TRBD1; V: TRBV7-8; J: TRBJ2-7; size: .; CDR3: CASSATGDPYEQYF; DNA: TGTGCCAGCAGCGCCACAGGGGACCCCTACGAGCAGTACTTC
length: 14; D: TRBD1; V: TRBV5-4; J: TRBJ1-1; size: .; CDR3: CASRPGTVDTEAFF; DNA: TGTGCCAGCAGACCGGGGACAGTTGACACTGAAGCTTTCTTT
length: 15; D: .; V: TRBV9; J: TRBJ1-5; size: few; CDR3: CASSLGGVHGQPQHF; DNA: TGTGCCAGCAGCCTAGGGGGTGTGCACGGCCAGCCCCAGCATTTT
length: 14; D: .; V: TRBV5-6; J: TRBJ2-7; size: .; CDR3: CASSRGWGDNEQYF; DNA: TGTGCCAGCAGCCGAGGGTGGGGGGACAACGAGCAGTACTTC
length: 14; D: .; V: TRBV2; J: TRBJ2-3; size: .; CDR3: CASSASRYTDTQYF; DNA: TGTGCCAGCAGTGCCTCGAGATACACAGATACGCAGTATTTT
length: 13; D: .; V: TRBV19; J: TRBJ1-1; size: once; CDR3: CATSFAGEAEAFF; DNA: TGTGCCACTTCATTCGCGGGGGAGGCTGAAGCTTTCTTT
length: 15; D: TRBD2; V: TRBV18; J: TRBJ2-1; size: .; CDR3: CASSPSGRASNEQFF; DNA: TGTGCCAGCTCACCTAGCGGGAGGGCCTCCAATGAGCAGTTCTTC
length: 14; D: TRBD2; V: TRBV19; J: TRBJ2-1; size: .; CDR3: CASSLSGGAGEQFF; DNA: TGTGCCAGTAGTTTGAGCGGGGGGGCCGGTGAGCAGTTCTTC
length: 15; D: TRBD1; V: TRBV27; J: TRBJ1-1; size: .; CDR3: CASSSGGPVGTEAFF; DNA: TGTGCCAGCAGTTCAGGGGGGCCCGTGGGCACTGAAGCTTTCTTT
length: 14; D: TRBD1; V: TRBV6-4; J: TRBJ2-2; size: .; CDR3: CASSSDRATGELFF; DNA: TGTGCCAGCAGCTCGGACAGGGCCACCGGGGAGCTGTTTTTT
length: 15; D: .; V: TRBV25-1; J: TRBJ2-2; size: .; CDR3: CASAPLGTHTGELFF; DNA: TGTGCCAGCGCACCCCTAGGGACTCACACCGGGGAGCTGTTTTTT
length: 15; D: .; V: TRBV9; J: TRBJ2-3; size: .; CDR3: CASSRPPPNTDTQYF; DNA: TGTGCCAGCAGCCGACCTCCGCCAAACACAGATACGCAGTATTTT
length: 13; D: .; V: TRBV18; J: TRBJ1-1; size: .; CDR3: CASSLGENTEAFF; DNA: TGTGCCAGCTCACTTGGGGAGAACACTGAAGCTTTCTTT
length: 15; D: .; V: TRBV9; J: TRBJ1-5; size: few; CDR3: CASSVGVGSNQPQHF; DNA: TGTGCCAGCAGCGTAGGGGTAGGGAGCAATCAGCCCCAGCATTTT
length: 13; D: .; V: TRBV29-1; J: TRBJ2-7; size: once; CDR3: CSVGRAFPYEQYF; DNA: TGCAGCGTTGGCAGGGCGTTCCCCTACGAGCAGTACTTC
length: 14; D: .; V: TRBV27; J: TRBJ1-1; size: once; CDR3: CASSKTGGIPEAFF; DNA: TGTGCCAGCAGCAAGACAGGAGGCATACCAGAAGCTTTCTTT
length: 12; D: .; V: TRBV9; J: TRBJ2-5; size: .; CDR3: CASSVAQETQYF; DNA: TGTGCCAGCAGCGTCGCGCAAGAGACCCAGTACTTC
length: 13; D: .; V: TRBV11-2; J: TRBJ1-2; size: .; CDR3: CASSLRAGDGYTF; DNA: TGTGCCAGCAGCTTAAGGGCCGGGGACGGCTACACCTTC
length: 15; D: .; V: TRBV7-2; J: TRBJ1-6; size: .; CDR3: CASSSQPGSRSPLHF; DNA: TGTGCCAGCAGCTCCCAGCCAGGGAGCCGGTCACCCCTCCACTTT
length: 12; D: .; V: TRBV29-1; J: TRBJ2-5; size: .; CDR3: CSVAAGWGTQYF; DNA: TGCAGCGTTGCTGCGGGCTGGGGGACCCAGTACTTC
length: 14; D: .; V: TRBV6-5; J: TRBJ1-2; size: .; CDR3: CASSYSDGGGGYTF; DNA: TGTGCCAGCAGTTACTCAGACGGCGGCGGCGGCTACACCTTC
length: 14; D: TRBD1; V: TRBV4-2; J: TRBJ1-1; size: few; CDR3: CASSQQGGNTEAFF; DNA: TGTGCCAGCAGCCAGCAGGGGGGGAACACTGAAGCTTTCTTT
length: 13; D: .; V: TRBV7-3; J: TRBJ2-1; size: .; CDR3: CASSPSGWGEQFF; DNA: TGTGCCAGCAGCCCCAGTGGTTGGGGTGAGCAGTTCTTC
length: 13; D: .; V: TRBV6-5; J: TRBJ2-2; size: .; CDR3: CASGRTNTGELFF; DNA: TGTGCCAGCGGACGGACGAACACCGGGGAGCTGTTTTTT
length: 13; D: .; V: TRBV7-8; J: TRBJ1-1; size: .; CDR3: CASSLEYGAAAFF; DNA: TGTGCCAGCAGCTTAGAGTATGGGGCGGCCGCTTTCTTT
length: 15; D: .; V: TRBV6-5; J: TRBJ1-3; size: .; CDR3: CASSRGESAGNTIYF; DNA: TGTGCCAGCAGCCGGGGGGAAAGTGCTGGAAACACCATATATTTT
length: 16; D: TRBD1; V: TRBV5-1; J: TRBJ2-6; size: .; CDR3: CASRQGAGSGANVLTF; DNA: TGCGCCAGCAGGCAGGGGGCAGGATCTGGGGCCAACGTCCTGACTTTC
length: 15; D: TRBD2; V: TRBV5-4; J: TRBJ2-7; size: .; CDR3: CASSPWLAGVHEQYF; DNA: TGTGCCAGCAGCCCCTGGCTAGCGGGAGTCCACGAGCAGTACTTC
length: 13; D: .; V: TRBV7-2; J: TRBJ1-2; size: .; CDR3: CASRPTGNYGYTF; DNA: TGTGCCAGCAGGCCCACAGGGAACTATGGCTACACCTTC
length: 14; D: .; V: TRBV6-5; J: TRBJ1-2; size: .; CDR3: CASKDALPLYGYTF; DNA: TGTGCCAGCAAGGACGCCCTCCCACTCTATGGCTACACCTTC
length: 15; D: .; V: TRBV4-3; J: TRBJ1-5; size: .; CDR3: CASSQARGGNQPQHF; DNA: TGCGCCAGCAGCCAAGCTCGGGGGGGCAATCAGCCCCAGCATTTT
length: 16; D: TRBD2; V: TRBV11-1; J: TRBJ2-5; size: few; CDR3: CASSVRTSGQQETQYF; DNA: TGTGCCAGCAGCGTGAGGACTAGCGGGCAGCAAGAGACCCAGTACTTC
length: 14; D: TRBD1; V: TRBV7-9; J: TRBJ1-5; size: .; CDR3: CASSLGDSSGPQHF; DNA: TGTGCCAGCAGCTTAGGGGACAGTTCTGGGCCCCAGCATTTT
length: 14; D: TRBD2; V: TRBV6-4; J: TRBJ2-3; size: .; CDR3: CASSDREGTDTQYF; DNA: TGTGCCAGCAGTGACCGGGAGGGCACAGATACGCAGTATTTT